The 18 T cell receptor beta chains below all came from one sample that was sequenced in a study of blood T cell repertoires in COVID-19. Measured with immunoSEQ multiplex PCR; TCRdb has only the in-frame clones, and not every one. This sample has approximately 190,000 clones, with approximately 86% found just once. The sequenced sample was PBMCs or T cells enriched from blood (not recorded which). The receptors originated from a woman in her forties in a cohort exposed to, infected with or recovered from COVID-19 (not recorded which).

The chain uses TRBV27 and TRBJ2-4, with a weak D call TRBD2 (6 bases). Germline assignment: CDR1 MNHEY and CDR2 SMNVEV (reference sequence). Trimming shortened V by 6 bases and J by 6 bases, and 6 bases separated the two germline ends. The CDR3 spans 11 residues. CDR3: CASRGGNIQYF. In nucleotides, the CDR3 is TGTGCCAGCAGGGGGGGAAACATTCAGTACTTC.

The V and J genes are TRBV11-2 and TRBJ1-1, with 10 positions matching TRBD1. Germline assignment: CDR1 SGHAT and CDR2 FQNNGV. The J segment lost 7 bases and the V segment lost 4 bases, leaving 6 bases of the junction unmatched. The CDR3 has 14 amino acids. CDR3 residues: CASSSRQGAYEAFF. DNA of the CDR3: TGTGCCAGCAGCTCCCGACAGGGGGCTTATGAAGCTTTCTTT.

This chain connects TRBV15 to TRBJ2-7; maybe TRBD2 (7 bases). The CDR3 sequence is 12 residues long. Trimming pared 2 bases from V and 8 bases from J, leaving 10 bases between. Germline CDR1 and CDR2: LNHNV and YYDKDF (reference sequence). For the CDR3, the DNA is TGTGCCACCAGCAGAAAGGGGGGGCAGCAGTACTTC. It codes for CATSRKGGQQYF.

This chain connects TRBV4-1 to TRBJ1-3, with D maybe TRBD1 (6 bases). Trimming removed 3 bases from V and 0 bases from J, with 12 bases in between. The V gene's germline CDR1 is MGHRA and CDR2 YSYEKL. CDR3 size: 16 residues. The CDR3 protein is CASSQFPGASGNTIYF. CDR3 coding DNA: TGCGCCAGCAGCCAGTTTCCAGGGGCCTCTGGAAACACCATATATTTT.

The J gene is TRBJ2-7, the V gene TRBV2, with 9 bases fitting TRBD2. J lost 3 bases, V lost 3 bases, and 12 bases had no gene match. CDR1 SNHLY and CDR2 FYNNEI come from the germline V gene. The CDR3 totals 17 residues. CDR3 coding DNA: TGTGCCAGCAGTGATAGGGGATTAGCGGGGGTATACTACGAGCAGTACTTC. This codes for CASSDRGLAGVYYEQYF. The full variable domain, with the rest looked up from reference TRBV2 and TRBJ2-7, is EPEVTQTPSHQVTQMGQEVILRCVPISNHLYFYWYRQILGQKVEFLVSFYNNEISEKSEIFDDQFSVERPDGSNFTLKIRSTKLEDSAMYFCASSDRGLAGVYYEQYFGPGTRLTVT.

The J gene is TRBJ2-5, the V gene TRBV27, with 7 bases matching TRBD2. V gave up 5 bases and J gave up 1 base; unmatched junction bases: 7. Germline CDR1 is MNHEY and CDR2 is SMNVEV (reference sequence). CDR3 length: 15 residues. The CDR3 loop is CASSPYASGQETQYF. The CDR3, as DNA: TGTGCCAGCAGTCCGTATGCTAGCGGCCAAGAGACCCAGTACTTC.

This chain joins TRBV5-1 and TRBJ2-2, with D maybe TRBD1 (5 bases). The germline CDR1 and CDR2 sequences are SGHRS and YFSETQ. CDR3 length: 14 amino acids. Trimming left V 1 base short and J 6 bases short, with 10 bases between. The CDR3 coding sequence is TGCGCCAGCAGCTTGTATAGGGGCGCCGGGGAGCTGTTTTTT. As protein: CASSLYRGAGELFF.

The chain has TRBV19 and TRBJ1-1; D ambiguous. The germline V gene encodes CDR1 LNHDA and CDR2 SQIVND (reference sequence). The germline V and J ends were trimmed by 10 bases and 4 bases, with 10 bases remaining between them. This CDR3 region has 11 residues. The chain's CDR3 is CANWRGTEAFF. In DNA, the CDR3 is TGTGCCAACTGGCGAGGCACTGAAGCTTTCTTT.

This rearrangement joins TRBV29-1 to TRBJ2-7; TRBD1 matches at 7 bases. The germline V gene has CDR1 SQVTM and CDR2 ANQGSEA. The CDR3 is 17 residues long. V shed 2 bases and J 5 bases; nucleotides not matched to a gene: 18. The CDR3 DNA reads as TGCAGCGTTGAATTTGAGGGCAGGGCACAGGGGTCGGACGAGCAGTACTTC. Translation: CSVEFEGRAQGSDEQYF.

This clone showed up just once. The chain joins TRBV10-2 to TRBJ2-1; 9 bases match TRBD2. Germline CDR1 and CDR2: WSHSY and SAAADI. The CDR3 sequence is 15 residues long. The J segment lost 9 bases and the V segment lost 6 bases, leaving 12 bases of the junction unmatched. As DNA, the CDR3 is TGCGCCAGCAGAGCCGGGACTAGCCGCGGGGGTGAGCAGTTCTTC. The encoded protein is CASRAGTSRGGEQFF.

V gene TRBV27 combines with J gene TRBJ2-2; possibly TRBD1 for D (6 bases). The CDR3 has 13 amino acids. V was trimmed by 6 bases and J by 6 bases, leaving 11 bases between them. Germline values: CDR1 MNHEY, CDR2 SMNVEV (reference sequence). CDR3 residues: CASSLRGSGELFF. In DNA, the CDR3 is TGTGCCAGCAGCCTCAGGGGTTCCGGGGAGCTGTTTTTT.

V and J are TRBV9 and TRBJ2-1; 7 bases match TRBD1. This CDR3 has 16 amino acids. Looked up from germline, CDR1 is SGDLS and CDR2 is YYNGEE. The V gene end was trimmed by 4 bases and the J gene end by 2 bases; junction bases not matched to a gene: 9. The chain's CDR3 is CASSLRLGGAYNEQFF. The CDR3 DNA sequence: TGTGCCAGCAGCCTCCGGTTAGGGGGCGCCTACAATGAGCAGTTCTTC.

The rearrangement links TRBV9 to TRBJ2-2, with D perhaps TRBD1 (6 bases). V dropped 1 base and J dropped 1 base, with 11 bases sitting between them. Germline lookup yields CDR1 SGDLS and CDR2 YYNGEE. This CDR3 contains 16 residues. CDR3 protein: CASSVYTGQNTGELFF. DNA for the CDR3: TGTGCCAGCAGCGTATACACAGGGCAGAACACCGGGGAGCTGTTTTTT.

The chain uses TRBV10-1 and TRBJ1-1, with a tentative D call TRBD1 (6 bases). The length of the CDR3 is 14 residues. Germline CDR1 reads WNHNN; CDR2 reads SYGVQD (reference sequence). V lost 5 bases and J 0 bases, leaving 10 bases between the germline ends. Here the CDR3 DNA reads TGCGCCAGCAGTCCGCAGGGGATGAACACTGAAGCTTTCTTT. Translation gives CASSPQGMNTEAFF.

The CDR3 DNA reads as TGCGCCAGCAGCTTGGCGCCGACAGGGTTCACGAACACCGGGGAGCTGTTTTTT. Its translation: CASSLAPTGFTNTGELFF. The V and J genes are TRBV5-1 and TRBJ2-2; 7 bases match TRBD1. Germline CDR1 is SGHRS and CDR2 is YFSETQ. The CDR3 loop spans 18 amino acids. Trimming at V came to 0 bases and at J to 0 bases, leaving 8 bases not matched to a gene.

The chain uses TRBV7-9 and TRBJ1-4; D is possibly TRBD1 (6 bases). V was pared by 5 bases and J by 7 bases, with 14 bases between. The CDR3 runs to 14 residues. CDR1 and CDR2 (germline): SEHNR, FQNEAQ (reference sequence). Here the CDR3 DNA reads TGTGCCAGCAGCGAGGACAGCAGGGGTGAAAAACTGTTTTTT. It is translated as CASSEDSRGEKLFF. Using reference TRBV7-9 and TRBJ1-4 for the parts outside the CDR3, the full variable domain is DTGVSQNPRHKITKRGQNVTFRCDPISEHNRLYWYRQTLGQGPEFLTYFQNEAQLEKSRLLSDRFSAERPKGSFSTLEIQRTEQGDSAMYLCASSEDSRGEKLFFGSGTQLSVL.

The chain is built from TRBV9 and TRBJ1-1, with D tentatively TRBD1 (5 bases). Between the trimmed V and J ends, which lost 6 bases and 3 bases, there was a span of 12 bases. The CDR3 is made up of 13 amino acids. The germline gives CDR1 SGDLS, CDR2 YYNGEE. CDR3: CASTGGGDTEAFF. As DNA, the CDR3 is TGTGCCAGCACCGGGGGAGGGGACACTGAAGCTTTCTTT.

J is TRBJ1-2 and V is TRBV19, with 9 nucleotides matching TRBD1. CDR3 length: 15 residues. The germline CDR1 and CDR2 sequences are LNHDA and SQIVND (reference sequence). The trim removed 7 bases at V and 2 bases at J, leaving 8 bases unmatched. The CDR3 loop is CASIEQGADNYGYTF. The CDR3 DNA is TGTGCCAGTATTGAACAGGGGGCCGACAACTATGGCTACACCTTC. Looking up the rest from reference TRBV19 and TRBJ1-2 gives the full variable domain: DGGITQSPKYLFRKEGQNVTLSCEQNLNHDAMYWYRQDPGQGLRLIYYSQIVNDFQKGDIAEGYSVSREKKESFPLTVTSAQKNPTAFYLCASIEQGADNYGYTFGSGTRLTVV.